Listed here is a single T cell receptor (beta chain). V trimming: 10 bases; J trimming: 2 bases; junction bases outside the gene matches: 5. The V gene's germline CDR1 is MNHEY and CDR2 SVGAGI. This CDR3 comprises 13 residues. All enrollees were roughly 18 to 89 years old and from about two dozen US areas. The method was immunoSEQ multiplex PCR; TCRdb's version includes in-frame clones alone and lacks a portion of them. This repertoire shows around 250,000 clones, 70% to 90% found once; its top ten account for less than 20%. This sample stems from a study of blood T cell repertoires in COVID-19. What was sequenced was PBMCs or T cells enriched from blood (not recorded which). This sequence originates from a man aged 18 to 29 who had recovered from COVID-19. This sequence joins TRBV6-5 and TRBJ1-2; 9 positions agree with TRBD1. The chain's CDR3 is CATSGTGNYGYTF. CDR3 sequence (DNA): TGTGCCACCTCCGGGACAGGGAACTATGGCTACACCTTC.